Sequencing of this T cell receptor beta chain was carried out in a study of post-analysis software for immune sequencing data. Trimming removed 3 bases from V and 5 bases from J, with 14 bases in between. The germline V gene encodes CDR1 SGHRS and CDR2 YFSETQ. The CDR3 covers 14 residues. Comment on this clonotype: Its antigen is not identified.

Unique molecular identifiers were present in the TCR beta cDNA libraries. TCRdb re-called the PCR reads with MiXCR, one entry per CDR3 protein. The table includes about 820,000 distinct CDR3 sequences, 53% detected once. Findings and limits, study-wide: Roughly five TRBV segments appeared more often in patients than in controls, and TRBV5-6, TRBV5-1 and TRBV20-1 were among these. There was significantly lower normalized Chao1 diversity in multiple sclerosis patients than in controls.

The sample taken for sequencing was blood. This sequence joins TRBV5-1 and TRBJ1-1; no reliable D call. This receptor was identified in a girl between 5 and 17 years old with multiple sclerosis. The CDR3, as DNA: TGCGCCAGCAGCTCCCTCAGCGAGCGGACTGAAGCTTTCTTT. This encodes CASSSLSERTEAFF.